The table lists the clone carrying this T cell receptor beta chain with a few counts. Its antigen is unknown. The entry originates in a study of identical twins. Study-wide points: Without tracking the same donors, conclusions rested on cross-sectional statistical analysis. Analyses of zero insertions could be partly confounded by invariant MAIT and iNKT cells. Cord blood beta clonotypes that were abundant carried fewer insertions, and memory repertoires showed no such trend.

V lost 0 bases and J lost 1; bases outside the gene matches: 7. This CDR3 is built from 18 residues. CDR1 is KGHDR and CDR2 is SFDVKD in the germline V gene. Unique molecular identifiers were in the cDNA, with template-switch universal primer binding. A single record per CDR3 protein comes from TCRdb applying MiXCR to the 5' RACE reads. The data show 690,000 or so distinct CDR3 sequences, over 8.5% seen once. The same specimen was also included in a second study, on yellow fever vaccine responses in identical twins.

Sample: PBMCs. The rearrangement uses TRBV24-1 and TRBJ2-2; the match to TRBD1 covers 7 bases. The receptor's source is a woman aged 18 to 35 in good health. As DNA, the CDR3 is TGTGCCACCAGTGATTTGCCGCGACAGGGTTGGAACACCGGGGAGCTGTTTTTT. This sequence encodes CATSDLPRQGWNTGELFF.